These 2 T cell receptor beta chains were sequenced from one sample in a study of cytomegalovirus exposure and HLA in healthy donors. The PCR used 60 Vbeta and 13 Jbeta primers. Method: immunoSEQ multiplex PCR; TCRdb's copy keeps in-frame clones and lacks some. The repertoire table contains around 27,000 clones. Sequencing input: PBMCs. Receptors were obtained from a young man in good health and CMV-seronegative.

This chain connects TRBV10-3 to TRBJ2-7; 11 positions agree with TRBD2. CDR1 ENHRY and CDR2 SYGVKD come from the germline V gene. This CDR3 spans 15 amino acids. V shed 8 bases, J shed 2 bases, and the junction held 8 bases outside the gene matches. The CDR3 reads CAIAGGTSGTYEQYF. Written as DNA, the CDR3 is TGTGCCATCGCGGGTGGGACTAGCGGAACCTACGAGCAGTACTTC.

The chain uses TRBV7-6 and TRBJ2-7; 10 positions agree with TRBD1. CDR3 size: 14 residues. The trim removed 4 bases at V and 5 bases at J, leaving 5 bases unmatched. Germline V gene data show CDR1 as SGHVS and CDR2 as FNYEAQ. CDR3 protein: CASSSGQGLDEQYF. DNA of the CDR3: TGTGCCAGCAGCTCGGGACAGGGGCTCGACGAGCAGTACTTC.